This TCR beta chain comes out of a study of cytomegalovirus exposure and HLA in healthy donors. The PCR ran on 60 Vbeta and 13 Jbeta primers. Profiling relied on immunoSEQ multiplex PCR, and the TCRdb table lists in-frame clones only, not all of them. Among 120,000 or so clones, 75% to 85% were seen once, and the ten largest hold about 9.2%. V shed 3 bases and J 0 bases; nucleotides not matched to a gene: 5. This CDR3 has 17 amino acids. From germline, CDR1 is MDHEN and CDR2 SYDVKM. The sample taken for sequencing was PBMCs. The chain uses TRBV28 and TRBJ2-2; TRBD1 matches at 9 bases. This sequence was found in a man aged 25 to 40 in good health and CMV-seropositive. The CDR3 spells CASSFRGDRANTGELFF. CDR3 coding DNA: TGTGCCAGCAGTTTCCGTGGGGACAGGGCGAACACCGGGGAGCTGTTTTTT.